Sequencing of this T cell receptor (beta chain) was carried out in a study of cytomegalovirus exposure and HLA in healthy donors. Primers: 60 Vbeta forward and 13 Jbeta reverse. Clones were read by immunoSEQ multiplex PCR, and TCRdb kept only the in-frame ones, dropping some. The table for this sample gives approximately 150,000 clones. The germline V gene encodes CDR1 SNHLY and CDR2 FYNNEI. This CDR3 is 14 amino acids long. The junction had 14 bases not matched to a gene; V was cut back by 8 bases and J by 11 bases. This receptor was obtained from a woman aged 45-65 years in good health and CMV-seronegative. This rearrangement joins TRBV2 to TRBJ1-5; 8 bases are a match to TRBD1. Sequencing was carried out using PBMCs. The chain's CDR3 is CASGGQGGGLAQHF. CDR3 coding DNA: TGTGCCAGCGGCGGACAGGGTGGGGGTTTGGCCCAGCATTTT. The full variable domain, in which reference TRBV2 and TRBJ1-5 provide the parts outside the CDR3, is EPEVTQTPSHQVTQMGQEVILRCVPISNHLYFYWYRQILGQKVEFLVSFYNNEISEKSEIFDDQFSVERPDGSNFTLKIRSTKLEDSAMYFCASGGQGGGLAQHFGDGTRLSIL.